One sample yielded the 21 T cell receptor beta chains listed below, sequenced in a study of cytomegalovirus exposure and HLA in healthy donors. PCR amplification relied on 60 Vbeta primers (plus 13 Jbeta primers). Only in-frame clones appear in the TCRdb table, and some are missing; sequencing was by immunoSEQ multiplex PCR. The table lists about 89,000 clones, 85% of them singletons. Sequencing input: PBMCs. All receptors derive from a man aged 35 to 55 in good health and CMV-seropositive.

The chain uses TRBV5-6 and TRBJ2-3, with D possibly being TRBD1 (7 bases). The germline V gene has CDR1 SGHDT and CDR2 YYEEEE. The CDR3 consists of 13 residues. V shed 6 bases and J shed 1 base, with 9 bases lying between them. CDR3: CASTRGGTDTQYF. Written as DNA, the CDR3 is TGTGCCAGCACCAGGGGGGGCACAGATACGCAGTATTTT.

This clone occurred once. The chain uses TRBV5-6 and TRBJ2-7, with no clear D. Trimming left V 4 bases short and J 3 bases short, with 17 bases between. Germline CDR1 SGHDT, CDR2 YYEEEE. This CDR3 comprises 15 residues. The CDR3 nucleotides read TGTGCCAGCAGCACCCTGAGCGCTATACTCTACGAGCAGTACTTC. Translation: CASSTLSAILYEQYF.

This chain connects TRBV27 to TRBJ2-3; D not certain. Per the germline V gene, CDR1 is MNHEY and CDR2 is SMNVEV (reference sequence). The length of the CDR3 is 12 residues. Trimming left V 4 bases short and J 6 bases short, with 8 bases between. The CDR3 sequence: CASSSPLDTQYF. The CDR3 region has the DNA TGTGCCAGCAGTTCCCCCCTCGATACGCAGTATTTT.

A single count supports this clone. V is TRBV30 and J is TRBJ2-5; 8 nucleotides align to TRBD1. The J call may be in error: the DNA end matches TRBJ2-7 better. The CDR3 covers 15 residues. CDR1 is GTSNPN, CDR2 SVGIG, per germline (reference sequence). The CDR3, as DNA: TGTGCCTGGAGTCCAGGGGGCCCGTCCCCCTACGAGCAGTACTTC. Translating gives CAWSPGGPSPYEQYF.

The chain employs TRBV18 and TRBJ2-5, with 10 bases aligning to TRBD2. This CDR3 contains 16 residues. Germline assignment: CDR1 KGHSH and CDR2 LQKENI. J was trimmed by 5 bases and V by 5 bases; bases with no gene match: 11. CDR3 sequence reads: CASSSLPGLAAETQYF. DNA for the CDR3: TGTGCCAGCTCAAGTCTCCCCGGACTAGCGGCGGAGACCCAGTACTTC.

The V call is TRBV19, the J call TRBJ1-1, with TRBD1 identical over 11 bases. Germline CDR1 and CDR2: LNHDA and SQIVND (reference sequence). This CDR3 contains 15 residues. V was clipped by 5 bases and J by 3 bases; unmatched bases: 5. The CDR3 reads CASSAWTGGDTEAFF. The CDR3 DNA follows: TGTGCCAGTAGTGCCTGGACAGGGGGCGACACTGAAGCTTTCTTT.

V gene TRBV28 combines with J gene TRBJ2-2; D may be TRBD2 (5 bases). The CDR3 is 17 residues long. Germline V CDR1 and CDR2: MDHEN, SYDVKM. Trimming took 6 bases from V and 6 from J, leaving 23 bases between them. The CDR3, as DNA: TGTGCCAGCAGCCCCATCGTGAGGGCCATTTTACCCGGGGAGCTGTTTTTT. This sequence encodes CASSPIVRAILPGELFF.

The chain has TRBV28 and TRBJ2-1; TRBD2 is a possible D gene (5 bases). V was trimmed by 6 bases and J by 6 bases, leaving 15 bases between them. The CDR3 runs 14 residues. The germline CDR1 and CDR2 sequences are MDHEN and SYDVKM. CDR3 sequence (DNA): TGTGCCAGCAGAACGGGTCTTGGACTCAATGAGCAGTTCTTC. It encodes CASRTGLGLNEQFF.

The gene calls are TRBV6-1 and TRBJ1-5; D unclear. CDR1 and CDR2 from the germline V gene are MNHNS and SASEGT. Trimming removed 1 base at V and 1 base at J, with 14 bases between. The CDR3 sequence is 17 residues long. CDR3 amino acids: CASSEVWGAGSNQPQHF. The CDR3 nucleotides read TGTGCCAGCAGTGAAGTCTGGGGAGCGGGGAGCAATCAGCCCCAGCATTTT.

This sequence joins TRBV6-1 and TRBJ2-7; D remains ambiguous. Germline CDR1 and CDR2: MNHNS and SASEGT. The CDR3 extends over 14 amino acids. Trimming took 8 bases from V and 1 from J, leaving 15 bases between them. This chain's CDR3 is CASSRKTESYEQYF. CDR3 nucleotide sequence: TGTGCCAGCTCTCGGAAAACAGAGTCCTACGAGCAGTACTTC.

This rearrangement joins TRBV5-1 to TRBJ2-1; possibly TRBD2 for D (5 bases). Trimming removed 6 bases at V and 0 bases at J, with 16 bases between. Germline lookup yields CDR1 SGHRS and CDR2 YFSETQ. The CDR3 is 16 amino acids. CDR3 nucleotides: TGCGCCAGCATACCCGACGAGGGCAGCTCCTACAATGAGCAGTTCTTC. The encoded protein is CASIPDEGSSYNEQFF.

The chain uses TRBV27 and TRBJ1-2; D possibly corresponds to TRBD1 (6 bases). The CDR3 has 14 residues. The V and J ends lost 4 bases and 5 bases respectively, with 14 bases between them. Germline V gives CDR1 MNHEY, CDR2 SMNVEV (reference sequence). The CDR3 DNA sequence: TGTGCCAGCAGTTCAGCGGGGGGGCTTTATGGCTACACCTTC. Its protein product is CASSSAGGLYGYTF.

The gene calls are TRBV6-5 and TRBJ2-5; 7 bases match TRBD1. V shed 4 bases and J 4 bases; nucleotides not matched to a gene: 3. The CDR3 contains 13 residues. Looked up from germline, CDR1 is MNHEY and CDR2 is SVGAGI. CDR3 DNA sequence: TGTGCCAGCAGTTTGAGACAGGGAGAGACCCAGTACTTC. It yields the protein CASSLRQGETQYF.

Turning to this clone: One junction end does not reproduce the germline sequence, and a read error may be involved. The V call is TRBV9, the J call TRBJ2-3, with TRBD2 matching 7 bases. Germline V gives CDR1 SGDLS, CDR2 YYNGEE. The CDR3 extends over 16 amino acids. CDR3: CASRVGEGGPADTQYF. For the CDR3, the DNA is TGTGCCAGCAGGGTAGGGGAGGGAGGGCCAGCAGATACGCAGTATTTT.

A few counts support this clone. CDR3 nucleotide sequence: TGCGCCAGCAGCCCCAGAGGTCTGGGGACAGGCCAAACAGATACGCAGTATTTT. Residues: CASSPRGLGTGQTDTQYF. The chain couples TRBV4-1 to TRBJ2-3, with 8 bases lining up with TRBD1. Trimming took 4 bases from V and 3 from J; bases not matched to a gene: 15. This CDR3 contains 18 residues. The V gene's germline CDR1 is MGHRA and CDR2 YSYEKL.

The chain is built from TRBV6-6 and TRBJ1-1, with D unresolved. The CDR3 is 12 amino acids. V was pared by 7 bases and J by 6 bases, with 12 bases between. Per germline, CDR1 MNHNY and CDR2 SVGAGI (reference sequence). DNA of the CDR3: TGTGCCAGCACCCCGCGGATCGCTGAAGCTTTCTTT. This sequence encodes CASTPRIAEAFF.

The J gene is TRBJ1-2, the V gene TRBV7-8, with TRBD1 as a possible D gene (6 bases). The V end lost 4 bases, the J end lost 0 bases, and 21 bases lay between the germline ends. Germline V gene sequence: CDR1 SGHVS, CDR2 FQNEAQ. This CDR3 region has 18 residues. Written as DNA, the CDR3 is TGTGCCAGCAGCTACACAAACAGGGAGTGGGCCCCTAACTATGGCTACACCTTC. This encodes CASSYTNREWAPNYGYTF.

The CDR3 here is CASSLGEAGETQYF. The CDR3 DNA sequence: TGTGCCAGCAGCTTAGGGGAAGCGGGCGAGACCCAGTACTTC. This chain joins TRBV11-3 and TRBJ2-5; D perhaps matches TRBD2 (6 bases). Germline CDR1 is SGHNT and CDR2 is YENEEA. V gave up 1 base and J gave up 5 bases, with 11 bases separating them. CDR3 length: 14 amino acids.

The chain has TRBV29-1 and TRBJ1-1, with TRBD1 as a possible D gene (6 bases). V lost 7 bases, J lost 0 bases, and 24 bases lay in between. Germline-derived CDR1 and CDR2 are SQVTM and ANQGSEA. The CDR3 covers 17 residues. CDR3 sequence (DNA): TGCAGCGCTACCACCGGGGGGGGCGTGATCATGAACACTGAAGCTTTCTTT. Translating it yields CSATTGGGVIMNTEAFF.

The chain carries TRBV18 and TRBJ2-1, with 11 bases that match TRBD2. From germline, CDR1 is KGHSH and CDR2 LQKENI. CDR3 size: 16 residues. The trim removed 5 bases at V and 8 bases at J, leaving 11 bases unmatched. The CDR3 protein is CASSTVSGRADDEQFF. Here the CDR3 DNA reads TGTGCCAGCTCAACGGTTAGCGGGAGGGCGGATGATGAGCAGTTCTTC.

Here the CDR3 DNA reads TGTGCCAGCAGCTTAACGATCCCGGGAGGAGGAGGGACCCAGTACTTC. Its protein is CASSLTIPGGGGTQYF. The chain employs TRBV13 and TRBJ2-5; 7 bases match TRBD2. Trimming at V came to 2 bases and at J to 7 bases, leaving 13 bases not matched to a gene. The length of the CDR3 is 16 residues. The germline V gene has CDR1 PRHDT and CDR2 FYEKMQ (reference sequence).